These 32 T cell receptor beta chains share one sample of origin, sequenced in a study of blood T cell repertoires in COVID-19. Method: immunoSEQ multiplex PCR; TCRdb's copy keeps in-frame clones and lacks some. The sample has more than 130,000 clones, 80% to 90% seen once. Material: peripheral blood. Every receptor here comes from a woman aged 40 to 50 with acute or convalescent COVID-19.

The V and J genes are TRBV11-2 and TRBJ1-1; D is perhaps TRBD1 (5 bases). CDR3 length equals 14 residues. The ends were cut back, 5 bases at V and 3 bases at J, with 13 bases in the middle. Germline V CDR1 and CDR2: SGHAT, FQNNGV. CDR3: CASSPRGGDTEAFF. CDR3 bases: TGTGCCAGCAGCCCCCGGGGGGGTGACACTGAAGCTTTCTTT. Full variable domain (rest looked up from reference TRBV11-2 and TRBJ1-1): EAGVAQSPRYKIIEKRQSVAFWCNPISGHATLYWYQQILGQGPKLLIQFQNNGVVDDSQLPKDRFSAERLKGVDSTLKIQPAKLEDSAVYLCASSPRGGDTEAFFGQGTRLTVV.

V gene TRBV4-2 combines with J gene TRBJ2-3; 7 bases align to TRBD2. Looked up from germline, CDR1 is LGHNA and CDR2 is YNFKEQ. CDR3 size: 16 residues. V lost 4 bases, J lost 0 bases, and 7 bases stayed unmatched. The CDR3 nucleotides are TGTGCCAGCAGCCTCTTTGCGGGAGAAAGCACAGATACGCAGTATTTT. Protein: CASSLFAGESTDTQYF.

This clone was picked up a small number of times. The genes are TRBV4-3 and TRBJ1-1; a possible D gene is TRBD1 (5 bases). V dropped 0 bases and J dropped 3 bases, with 11 bases sitting between them. CDR3 size: 15 residues. The germline gives CDR1 LGHNA, CDR2 YSLEER. CDR3 DNA sequence: TGCGCCAGCAGCCAAGATCAAGGACATTACACTGAAGCTTTCTTT. Amino acids: CASSQDQGHYTEAFF.

The rearrangement uses TRBV7-3 and TRBJ2-1; tentative D call: TRBD2 (6 bases). The length of the CDR3 is 13 residues. Per the germline V gene, CDR1 is SGHTA and CDR2 is FQGTGA. The V gene lost 3 bases and the J gene lost 7 bases, with 10 bases spanning the gap. The CDR3, as DNA: TGTGCCAGCAGCTTTGCCCGGGGGAATGAGCAGTTCTTC. Its translation is CASSFARGNEQFF.

This sequence joins TRBV6-5 and TRBJ2-7; weak D call: TRBD1 (6 bases). CDR1 and CDR2 (germline): MNHEY, SVGAGI. V was pared by 2 bases and J by 4 bases, with 12 bases between. There are 14 residues in the CDR3. The CDR3 here is CASSYMGHPYEQYF. The DNA for the CDR3 is TGTGCCAGCAGTTACATGGGACACCCTTACGAGCAGTACTTC.

The CDR3 bases are TGTGCCAGCAGCCAAGATATTGGGACAGGGGTCGGCTACACCTTC. Protein product: CASSQDIGTGVGYTF. This chain uses TRBV14 with TRBJ1-2, with 10 bases aligning to TRBD1. This CDR3 region has 15 residues. The germline gives CDR1 SGHDN, CDR2 FVKESK. V was clipped by 0 bases and J by 8 bases; unmatched bases: 6. Full variable domain (outside the CDR3, taken from reference TRBV14 and TRBJ1-2): EAGVTQFPSHSVIEKGQTVTLRCDPISGHDNLYWYRRVMGKEIKFLLHFVKESKQDESGMPNNRFLAERTGGTYSTLKVQPAELEDSGVYFCASSQDIGTGVGYTFGSGTRLTVV.

This clone was counted once. CDR3 DNA sequence: TGTGCCAGCAGCCCACAGGGTTTTGGCTACACCTTC. Translation: CASSPQGFGYTF. This sequence joins TRBV2 and TRBJ1-2; weak D call: TRBD1 (6 bases). The CDR3 has 12 residues. Germline CDR1 SNHLY, CDR2 FYNNEI. V was clipped by 6 bases and J by 7 bases, with 12 bases between them.

The chain uses TRBV14 and TRBJ1-1; D not resolved. This CDR3 region has 13 residues. The germline CDR1 and CDR2 sequences are SGHDN and FVKESK. V lost 4 bases, J lost 3 bases, and 9 bases lay in between. The CDR3 protein is CASSPGSYTEAFF. CDR3 sequence (DNA): TGTGCCAGCAGCCCGGGATCCTACACTGAAGCTTTCTTT.

As regards this clone: At one end the junction does not follow the germline gene, possibly because of a read error. In DNA, the CDR3 is TGTGCTAGCAGCTTAACTAGCGGGCGAAGCTCCTACAATGAGCAGTTCTTC. Its protein product is CASSLTSGRSSYNEQFF. The J gene is TRBJ2-1, the V gene TRBV7-7; TRBD2 aligns across 9 bases. Germline V gives CDR1 SSHAT, CDR2 FNYEAQ (reference sequence). The CDR3 contains 17 residues.

About this clone itself: At the DNA level, this CDR3 is encoded by other sequences in the same sample as well. V usage is TRBV30 and J usage is TRBJ1-6; no definite D call. Germline V gene sequence: CDR1 GTSNPN, CDR2 SVGIG (reference sequence). V dropped 1 base and J dropped 0 bases, with 7 bases sitting between them. The CDR3 is made up of 15 amino acids. The CDR3 region has the DNA TGTGCCTGGAGTGGTAGGAGCTCCTATAATTCACCCCTCCACTTT. This gives the protein CAWSGRSSYNSPLHF. The whole variable domain, filled in from reference TRBV30 and TRBJ1-6, reads SQTIHQWPATLVQPVGSPLSLECTVEGTSNPNLYWYRQAAGRGLQLLFYSVGIGQISSEVPQNLSASRPQDRQFILSSKKLLLSDSGFYLCAWSGRSSYNSPLHFGNGTRLTVT.

The chain carries TRBV23-1 and TRBJ2-5; 13 bases fit TRBD2. TRBV23-1 is an ORF for which the function is uncertain. V shed 2 bases and J 0 bases; nucleotides not matched to a gene: 12. The CDR3 is 20 residues long. This chain's CDR3 is CASSQPSRGTSGVYQETQYF. The CDR3 DNA reads as TGCGCCAGCAGTCAACCATCGAGGGGGACTAGCGGGGTCTACCAAGAGACCCAGTACTTC.

This clone was detected once. The gene calls are TRBV6-2 or TRBV6-3 and TRBJ2-7, with a weak D call TRBD1 (5 bases). The CDR3 runs to 15 residues. Trimming removed 0 bases from V and 2 bases from J, with 11 bases in between. Germline V gives CDR1 MNHEY, CDR2 SVGEGT. The CDR3 protein is CASSYSARATYEQYF. The CDR3 bases are TGTGCCAGCAGTTACTCAGCCAGGGCCACCTACGAGCAGTACTTC.

The genes are TRBV7-2 and TRBJ2-1; maybe TRBD2 (6 bases). The CDR3 runs to 14 residues. Trimming shortened V by 5 bases and J by 3 bases, and 11 bases separated the two germline ends. CDR1 SGHTA and CDR2 FQGNSA come from the germline V gene. The CDR3 bases are TGTGCCAGCAGCCCCGGGACTTTCTACAATGAGCAGTTCTTC. Protein: CASSPGTFYNEQFF.

The rearrangement links TRBV24-1 to TRBJ2-3, with TRBD1 identical over 7 bases. Trimming took 5 bases from V and 5 from J; bases not matched to a gene: 6. This CDR3 is built from 14 residues. Germline V gene lookup returns CDR1 KGHDR and CDR2 SFDVKD. The CDR3 protein is CATSGEGAGDTQYF. In DNA form, the CDR3 reads TGTGCCACCAGTGGAGAGGGGGCCGGAGATACGCAGTATTTT.

The chain carries TRBV11-3 and TRBJ2-1; 12 bases are shared with TRBD1. Germline lookup yields CDR1 SGHNT and CDR2 YENEEA. Trimming cost V 6 bases and J 8 bases; bases outside gene matches: 5. This CDR3 contains 14 residues. DNA of the CDR3: TGTGCCAGCAGTCCGGGACAGGGGGCTTATGAGCAGTTCTTC. Translation gives CASSPGQGAYEQFF.

This rearrangement joins TRBV5-4 to TRBJ2-5; D may be TRBD2 (7 bases). The germline CDR1 and CDR2 sequences are SGHNT and YYREEE (reference sequence). V lost 5 bases, J lost 2 bases, and 10 bases lay in between. This CDR3 is 13 amino acids long. As DNA, the CDR3 is TGTGCCAGCAGGGGGGGGCCACAAGAGACCCAGTACTTC. This encodes CASRGGPQETQYF.

The V gene is TRBV19, the J gene TRBJ2-1, with 11 nucleotides matching TRBD2. CDR3 length: 15 amino acids. The ends lost 3 bases at V and 6 bases at J; junction bases unmatched: 4. Germline CDR1 and CDR2: LNHDA and SQIVND (reference sequence). CDR3 in amino acids: CASSITTSGANEQFF. CDR3 DNA sequence: TGTGCCAGTAGTATTACGACTAGCGGGGCCAATGAGCAGTTCTTC.

The chain uses TRBV7-8 and TRBJ1-2; TRBD1 aligns across 7 bases. Trimming removed 3 bases from V and 4 bases from J; junction bases left unmatched: 11. Germline CDR1 is SGHVS and CDR2 is FQNEAQ. The CDR3 length is 16 residues. CDR3 region: CASSLGYGGQVYGYTF. The CDR3 bases are TGTGCCAGCAGCTTGGGATACGGAGGACAGGTCTATGGCTACACCTTC.

Here the CDR3 reads CASSSQGESYTF. DNA of the CDR3: TGTGCCAGCAGCTCTCAGGGGGAGAGCTACACCTTC. The chain combines TRBV11-1 with TRBJ1-2; 7 positions agree with TRBD1. V trimming: 4 bases; J trimming: 9 bases; junction bases outside the gene matches: 5. Germline loops: CDR1 SGHAT, CDR2 FQDESV (reference sequence). This CDR3 is built from 12 residues.

The CDR3 loop reads CASLYSGTPYEQYF. The CDR3 DNA is TGTGCCAGCCTATATTCAGGAACCCCCTACGAGCAGTACTTC. The chain uses TRBV28 and TRBJ2-7; D gene unclear. In germline, CDR1 is MDHEN, CDR2 SYDVKM. Trimming shortened V by 8 bases and J by 2 bases, and 16 bases separated the two germline ends. The CDR3 sequence is 14 residues long.

The CDR3 DNA reads TGTGCCAGCAGGCCAGGGACTAGCGGATTAAGCTACGAGCAGTACTTC. Translation gives CASRPGTSGLSYEQYF. The chain couples TRBV5-4 to TRBJ2-7, with TRBD2 identical over 11 bases. The V gene's germline CDR1 is SGHNT and CDR2 YYREEE (reference sequence). Trimming took 5 bases from V and 3 from J; bases not matched to a gene: 10. The CDR3 length is 16 residues.

This clone was counted only a few times. CDR3 nucleotides: TGTGCCTGGAGTACCCTACAGGTCCTCTCTGGAAACACCATATATTTT. Its translation is CAWSTLQVLSGNTIYF. V usage is TRBV30 and J usage is TRBJ1-3; possible D gene TRBD1, 5 bases. Per germline, CDR1 GTSNPN and CDR2 SVGIG (reference sequence). Deletions cut 2 bases from V and 0 bases from J, with 14 bases between. There are 16 residues in the CDR3.

V and J are TRBV4-1 and TRBJ1-5; D gene unclear. Trimming took off 1 base at V and 4 bases at J, with 5 bases between the two ends. This CDR3 is 13 amino acids long. The germline V gene has CDR1 MGHRA and CDR2 YSYEKL. The CDR3 DNA reads as TGCGCCAGCAGCCAAGGACTTAATCAGCCCCAGCATTTT. Its protein is CASSQGLNQPQHF.

V gene TRBV3-1 (or the pseudogene TRBV3-2) combines with J gene TRBJ2-7, with 8 bases aligning to TRBD2. This CDR3 contains 14 residues. Trimming removed 6 bases from V and 0 bases from J; junction bases left unmatched: 4. The germline V gene encodes CDR1 LGHDT and CDR2 YNNKEL (reference sequence). The CDR3 here is CASRFSGSSYEQYF. CDR3 in DNA: TGTGCCAGCAGATTCAGCGGGAGCTCCTACGAGCAGTACTTC.

The genes are TRBV13 and TRBJ1-1; 7 bases are a match to TRBD1. This CDR3 has 15 amino acids. CDR1 is PRHDT and CDR2 is FYEKMQ in the germline V gene (reference sequence). After removal of 4 bases from V and 0 bases from J, the junction contained 5 bases not matched to a gene. CDR3 residues: CASSSGQTLNTEAFF. As DNA, the CDR3 is TGTGCCAGCAGCTCGGGACAGACGCTGAACACTGAAGCTTTCTTT.

The chain has TRBV19 and TRBJ2-5; D is ambiguous. CDR3 length: 14 residues. Germline lookup yields CDR1 LNHDA and CDR2 SQIVND (reference sequence). Trimming took off 5 bases at V and 2 bases at J, with 12 bases between the two ends. CDR3 coding DNA: TGTGCCAGTAGTTGGGCAGCCCCACAAGAGACCCAGTACTTC. It codes for CASSWAAPQETQYF.

This clone showed up just once. The rearrangement joins TRBV25-1 to TRBJ2-7; D might be TRBD2 (6 bases). Germline CDR1 is MGHDK and CDR2 is SYGVNS. With 6 bases removed from V and 0 bases from J, the gap between germline ends came to 18 bases. The CDR3 is made up of 16 amino acids. The CDR3 nucleotides are TGTGCCAGCAGCGAAGCCGGGACTGTAAGCTCCTACGAGCAGTACTTC. Protein: CASSEAGTVSSYEQYF.

V usage is TRBV6-2 or TRBV6-3 and J usage is TRBJ2-7; 8 bases fit TRBD1. The CDR3 is 14 amino acids. The germline gives CDR1 MNHEY, CDR2 SVGEGT. V lost 4 bases to trimming and J lost 3 bases; unmatched junction nucleotides: 5. The CDR3 bases are TGTGCCAGCAGTTCCGGGACAGGAGTCTACGAGCAGTACTTC. Its translation is CASSSGTGVYEQYF.

The chain couples TRBV19 to TRBJ1-3; D call uncertain. Germline V gives CDR1 LNHDA, CDR2 SQIVND (reference sequence). Trimming shortened V by 2 bases and J by 0 bases, and 8 bases separated the two germline ends. The CDR3 runs 15 residues. This chain's CDR3 is CASSINRYSGNTIYF. Written as DNA, the CDR3 is TGTGCCAGTAGTATAAACCGGTACTCTGGAAACACCATATATTTT.

The rearrangement links TRBV7-9 to TRBJ2-1, with 7 bases fitting TRBD1. This CDR3 has 15 amino acids. Trimming took 1 base from V and 5 from J; bases not matched to a gene: 5. CDR1 and CDR2 (germline): SEHNR, FQNEAQ (reference sequence). CDR3 DNA: TGTGCCAGCAGCTTAGTACAGGGGTCAAACAATGAGCAGTTCTTC. It translates to CASSLVQGSNNEQFF.

This clone has a single count. The chain uses TRBV4-3 and TRBJ1-1; D is undetermined. The CDR3 is 17 amino acids. Germline CDR1 and CDR2: LGHNA and YSLEER. Trimming stripped 0 bases from V and 1 base from J, with 15 bases between. CDR3 residues: CASSQDLRLKRNTEAFF. The CDR3 DNA reads TGCGCCAGCAGCCAAGATTTGCGTTTAAAGCGGAACACTGAAGCTTTCTTT.

This clone was recorded once. The chain carries TRBV11-3 and TRBJ2-5; TRBD1 agrees at 10 bases. CDR1 and CDR2 from the germline V gene are SGHNT and YENEEA. CDR3 size: 14 residues. Trimming removed 5 bases from V and 4 bases from J; junction bases left unmatched: 4. The DNA of the CDR3 is TGTGCCAGCAGCCCGGGACAGGGGATAGAGACCCAGTACTTC. Translated: CASSPGQGIETQYF. Using reference TRBV11-3 and TRBJ2-5 for the parts outside the CDR3, the full variable domain is EAGVVQSPRYKIIEKKQPVAFWCNPISGHNTLYWYLQNLGQGPELLIRYENEEAVDDSQLPKDRFSAERLKGVDSTLKIQPAELGDSAVYLCASSPGQGIETQYFGPGTRLLVL.